The subject of this entry is one T cell receptor (beta chain). Its antigen is still unknown. No clone much larger than this one lies a single base away; base qualities are absent. The sample comes from a study of T cell changes during pregnancy in multiple sclerosis (dated by TCRdb to about 2019). Background on the whole study: The study examined how the T cell repertoire changed over the course of pregnancy in women with multiple sclerosis.

To prepare the library, the immunoSEQ multiplex PCR assay was applied. The clones in this table, taken by TCRdb from immuneACCESS, are in-frame only. Not every clone is retained; where verified, under half of the shortfall comes from an unresolved V gene, and the cause of the rest is unknown. The sample records around 51,000 clones, around 94% of which are singletons. Of the sample, 0.5% to 0.7% is held by the ten largest clones. Counted from cysteine to phenylalanine, this CDR3 has 17 amino acids. The kept DNA is CDR3 alone, 51 bases in frame from the first base. CDR1 and CDR2, per the germline V gene (reference sequence), are LNHDA and SQIVND. V drops 0 bases and J drops 0 bases, leaving 13 bases in between.

The starting material was CD4+ T cells from peripheral blood mononuclear cells, obtained in the second trimester of pregnancy. Recombination linked TRBV19 to TRBJ2-3; a tentative D call is TRBD2 (7 bases match). The receptor's source is a female donor with multiple sclerosis, enrolled in a pregnancy study. The CDR3 here reads CASSIDGAGASTDTQYF. The nucleotide sequence reads TGTGCCAGTAGTATAGATGGGGCGGGGGCTAGCACAGATACGCAGTATTTT. With the portions outside the CDR3 filled from the reference TRBV19 and TRBJ2-3 genes, the complete variable region becomes DGGITQSPKYLFRKEGQNVTLSCEQNLNHDAMYWYRQDPGQGLRLIYYSQIVNDFQKGDIAEGYSVSREKKESFPLTVTSAQKNPTAFYLCASSIDGAGASTDTQYFGPGTRLTVL.